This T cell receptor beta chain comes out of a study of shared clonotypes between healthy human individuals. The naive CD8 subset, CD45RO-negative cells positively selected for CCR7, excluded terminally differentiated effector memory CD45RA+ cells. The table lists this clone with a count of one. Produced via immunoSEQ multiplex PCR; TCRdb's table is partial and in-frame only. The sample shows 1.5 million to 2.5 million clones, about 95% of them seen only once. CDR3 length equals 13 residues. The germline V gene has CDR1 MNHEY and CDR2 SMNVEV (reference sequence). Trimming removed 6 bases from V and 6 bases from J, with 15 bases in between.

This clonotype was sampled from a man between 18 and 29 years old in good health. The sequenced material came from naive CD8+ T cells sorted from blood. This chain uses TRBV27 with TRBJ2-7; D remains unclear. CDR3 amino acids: CASSPGSHREQYF. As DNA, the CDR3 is TGTGCCAGCAGCCCCGGATCACATCGCGAGCAGTACTTC.